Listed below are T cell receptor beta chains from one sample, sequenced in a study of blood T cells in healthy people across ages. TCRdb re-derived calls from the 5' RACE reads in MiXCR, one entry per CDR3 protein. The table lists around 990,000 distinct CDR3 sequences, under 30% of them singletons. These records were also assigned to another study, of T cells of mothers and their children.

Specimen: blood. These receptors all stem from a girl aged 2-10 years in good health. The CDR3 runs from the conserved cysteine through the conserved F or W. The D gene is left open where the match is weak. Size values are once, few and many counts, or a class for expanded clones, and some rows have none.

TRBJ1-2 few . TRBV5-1 CASSLSTAALLDMGYTF TGCGCCAGCAGCTTGTCGACGGCGGCCCTACTAGACATGGGCTACACCTTC
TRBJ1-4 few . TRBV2 CASSEVQGFEEKLFF TGTGCCAGCAGTGAAGTACAGGGTTTTGAGGAAAAACTGTTTTTT
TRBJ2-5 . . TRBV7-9 CASSFTDPYQETQYF TGTGCCAGCAGCTTTACCGACCCGTACCAAGAGACCCAGTACTTC
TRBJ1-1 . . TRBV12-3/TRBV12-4 CASSFSFVAFF TGTGCCAGCAGTTTTAGTTTCGTAGCTTTCTTT
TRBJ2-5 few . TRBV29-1 CSVEWVGMEETQYF TGCAGCGTTGAGTGGGTAGGGATGGAAGAGACCCAGTACTTC
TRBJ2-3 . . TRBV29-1 CSVLAATPGADTQYF TGCAGCGTTTTAGCGGCGACTCCAGGTGCGGATACGCAGTATTTT
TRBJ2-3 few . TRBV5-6 CASSWMYRVEDTQYF TGTGCCAGCAGCTGGATGTACAGGGTGGAAGATACGCAGTATTTT
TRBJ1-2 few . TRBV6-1 CASDGQGHGYTF TGTGCCAGCGATGGTCAGGGGCATGGCTACACCTTC
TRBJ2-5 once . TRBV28 CASNPLGETQYF TGTGCCAGCAACCCATTAGGGGAGACCCAGTACTTC
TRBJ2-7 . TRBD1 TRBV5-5 CASSFGDRTEQYF TGTGCCAGCAGCTTTGGGGACAGAACCGAGCAGTACTTC
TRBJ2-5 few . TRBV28 CASSFGSRETQYF TGTGCCAGCAGTTTTGGGAGTCGAGAGACCCAGTACTTC
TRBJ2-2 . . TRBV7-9 CATLLTGRHPPGPRSNTGELFF TGTGCCACCCTCCTTACAGGACGGCACCCCCCGGGGCCAAGATCGAACACCGGGGAGCTGTTTTTT
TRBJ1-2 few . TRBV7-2 CASSLISYPNYGYTF TGTGCCAGCAGCTTGATCTCTTACCCAAACTATGGCTACACCTTC
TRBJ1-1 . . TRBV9 CASSPTGGGWEAFF TGTGCCAGCAGCCCCACAGGCGGGGGCTGGGAAGCTTTCTTT
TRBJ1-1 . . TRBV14 CASSQDLRGGEAFF TGTGCCAGCAGCCAAGATTTAAGAGGGGGTGAAGCTTTCTTT
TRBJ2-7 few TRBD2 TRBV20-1 CSARDPLAGEPYEQYF TGCAGTGCTAGAGATCCCCTAGCGGGAGAACCCTACGAGCAGTACTTC
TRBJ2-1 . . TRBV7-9 CASSLLEATLTYNEQFF TGTGCCAGCAGCTTACTAGAGGCGACTCTTACCTACAATGAGCAGTTCTTC
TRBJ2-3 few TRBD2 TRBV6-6 CASILSGGATDTQYF TGTGCCAGCATCCTGAGCGGGGGGGCGACAGATACGCAGTATTTT
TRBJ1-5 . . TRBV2 CASSEGHNQGSNQPQHF TGTGCCAGCAGTGAAGGGCACAATCAAGGTAGCAATCAGCCCCAGCATTTT
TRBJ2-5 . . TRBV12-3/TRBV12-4 CASILIIRAGAENQETQYF TGTGCCAGCATCCTGATTATCCGGGCGGGGGCCGAGAACCAAGAGACCCAGTACTTC
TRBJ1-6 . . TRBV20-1 CSARFQGAYNSPLHF TGCAGTGCTAGGTTTCAGGGAGCCTATAATTCACCCCTCCACTTT
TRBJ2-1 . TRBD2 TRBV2 CATAPRTRVYNEQFF TGTGCCACAGCGCCTCGGACTAGGGTGTACAATGAGCAGTTCTTC
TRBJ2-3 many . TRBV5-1 CASSITADTQYF TGCGCCAGCAGCATTACGGCAGATACGCAGTATTTT
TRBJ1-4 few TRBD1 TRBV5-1 CASSPRGTGNEKLFF TGCGCCAGCAGCCCCCGCGGGACAGGGAATGAAAAACTGTTTTTT
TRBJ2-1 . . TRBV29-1 CSVPPGLNPDNEQFF TGCAGCGTGCCCCCAGGCCTTAATCCCGACAATGAGCAGTTCTTC
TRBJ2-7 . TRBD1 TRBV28 CASSLPPGQGIQQYF TGTGCCAGCAGCCTCCCTCCGGGACAGGGGATCCAGCAGTACTTC
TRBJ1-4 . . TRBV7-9 CASSLGQAPGFF TGTGCCAGCAGCTTAGGACAGGCCCCAGGGTTTTTT
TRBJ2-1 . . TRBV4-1 CASSQKSGLSSYNEQFF TGCGCCAGCAGCCAGAAGAGTGGTTTGAGCTCCTACAATGAGCAGTTCTTC
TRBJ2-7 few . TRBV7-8 CASSLVVGQSEDYEQYF TGTGCCAGCAGCTTAGTCGTTGGGCAGTCCGAAGACTACGAGCAGTACTTC
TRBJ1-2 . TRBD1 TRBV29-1 CSVDQGASNYGYTF TGCAGCGTTGATCAGGGGGCGTCAAACTATGGCTACACCTTC
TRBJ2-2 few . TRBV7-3 CASSLLGSGTGELFF TGTGCCAGCAGCTTATTGGGGTCTGGGACCGGGGAGCTGTTTTTT
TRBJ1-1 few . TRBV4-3 CASSQETDLNTEAFF TGCGCCAGCAGCCAAGAAACAGATTTGAACACTGAAGCTTTCTTT
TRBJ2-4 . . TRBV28 CASSFDTGSKNIQYF TGTGCCAGCAGTTTCGACACGGGGAGCAAAAACATTCAGTACTTC
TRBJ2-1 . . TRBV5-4 CASSLVQGTYNEQFF TGTGCCAGCAGCTTGGTTCAGGGTACCTACAATGAGCAGTTCTTC
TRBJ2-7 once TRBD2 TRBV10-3 CAISESWAGGDYEQYF TGTGCCATCAGTGAGTCATGGGCGGGAGGAGACTACGAGCAGTACTTC
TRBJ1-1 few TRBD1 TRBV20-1 CSATRPDREGAFF TGCAGTGCTACACGCCCTGACAGGGAAGGAGCTTTCTTT
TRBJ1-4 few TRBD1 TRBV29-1 CSVGTGKNEKLFF TGCAGCGTTGGGACAGGCAAAAATGAAAAACTGTTTTTT
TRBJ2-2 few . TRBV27 CASSFHLDGLGTGELFF TGTGCCAGCAGTTTCCATCTAGATGGGCTTGGCACCGGGGAGCTGTTTTTT
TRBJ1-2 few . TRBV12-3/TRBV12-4 CASSQGGARGYTF TGTGCCAGCAGCCAAGGGGGGGCGCGGGGCTACACCTTC
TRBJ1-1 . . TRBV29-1 CSVGGLDEASGRQNTEAFF TGCAGCGTTGGAGGGTTGGATGAGGCATCAGGGAGACAAAACACTGAAGCTTTCTTT
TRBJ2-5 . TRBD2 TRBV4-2 CASSRRTSGDINEQSF TGTGCCAGCAGCCGCCGCACTAGCGGGGATATCAATGAGCAGTCCTTC
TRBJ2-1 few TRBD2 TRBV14 CASSPREFSYNEQFF TGTGCCAGCAGCCCGCGGGAGTTCTCCTACAATGAGCAGTTCTTC
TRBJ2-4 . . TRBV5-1 CASSLEGPSGNIQYF TGCGCCAGCAGCTTGGAGGGGCCCTCGGGAAACATTCAGTACTTC
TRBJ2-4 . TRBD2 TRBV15 CATSTRTSKDIQYF TGTGCCACCAGCACCCGGACTAGCAAAGACATTCAGTACTTC
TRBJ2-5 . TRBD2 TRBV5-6 CASSLRTSGVETQYF TGTGCCAGCAGCTTGCGCACTAGCGGGGTGGAGACCCAGTACTTC
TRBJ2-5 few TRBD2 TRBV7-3 CASSLTSGLQETQYF TGTGCCAGCAGCTTGACTAGCGGTCTCCAAGAGACTCAGTACTTC
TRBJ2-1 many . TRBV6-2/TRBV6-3 CASSYPGNYNEQFF TGTGCCAGCAGTTACCCCGGGAATTACAATGAGCAGTTCTTC
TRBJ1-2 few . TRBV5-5 CASSPWVQANYGYTF TGTGCCAGCAGCCCCTGGGTTCAAGCTAACTATGGCTACACCTTC
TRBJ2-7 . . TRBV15 CATSRVVQVEQYF TGTGCCACCAGCAGAGTGGTTCAGGTCGAGCAGTACTTC
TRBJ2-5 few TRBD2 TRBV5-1 CASSLEASGRARKEQYF TGCGCCAGCAGCTTGGAGGCTAGCGGGAGGGCGCGAAAAGAGCAGTACTTC